The T cell receptor (beta chain) under discussion was sequenced for a study of technical replicates of blood from several donors. The repertoire was sequenced with immunoSEQ multiplex PCR; TCRdb's copy has only in-frame clones and lacks some. This sample carries some 80,000 clones, approximately 93% of them seen once, and the ten largest clones take 0.35% to 0.5%. In germline, CDR1 is SQVTM, CDR2 ANQGSEA. Trimming removed 6 bases from V and 6 bases from J; junction bases left unmatched: 7. This CDR3 region has 13 residues. This chain connects TRBV29-1 to TRBJ2-1; 8 bases fit TRBD1. Sequencing was carried out using T cells isolated from PBMCs. This sequence originates from a human donor in good health. CDR3 sequence (DNA): TGCAGCGTACAACAGGGGGGAGGCAATGAGCAGTTCTTC. This sequence encodes CSVQQGGGNEQFF.